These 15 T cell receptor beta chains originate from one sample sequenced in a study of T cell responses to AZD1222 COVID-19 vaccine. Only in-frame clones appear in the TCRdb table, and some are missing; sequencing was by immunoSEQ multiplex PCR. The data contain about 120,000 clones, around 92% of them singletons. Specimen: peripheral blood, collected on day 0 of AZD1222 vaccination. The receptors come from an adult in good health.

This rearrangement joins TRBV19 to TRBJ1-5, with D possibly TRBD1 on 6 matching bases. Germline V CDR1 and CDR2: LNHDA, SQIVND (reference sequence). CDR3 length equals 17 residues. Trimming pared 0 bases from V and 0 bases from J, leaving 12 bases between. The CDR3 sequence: CASSIDLGTHSNQPQHF. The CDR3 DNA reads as TGTGCCAGTAGTATAGATCTCGGGACACATAGCAATCAGCCCCAGCATTTT.

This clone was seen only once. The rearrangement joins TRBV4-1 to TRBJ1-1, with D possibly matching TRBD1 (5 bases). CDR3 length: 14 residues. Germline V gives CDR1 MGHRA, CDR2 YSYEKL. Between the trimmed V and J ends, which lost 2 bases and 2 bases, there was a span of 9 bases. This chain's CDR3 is CASSQPRGNTEAFF. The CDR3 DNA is TGCGCCAGCAGCCAACCGAGGGGAAACACTGAAGCTTTCTTT.

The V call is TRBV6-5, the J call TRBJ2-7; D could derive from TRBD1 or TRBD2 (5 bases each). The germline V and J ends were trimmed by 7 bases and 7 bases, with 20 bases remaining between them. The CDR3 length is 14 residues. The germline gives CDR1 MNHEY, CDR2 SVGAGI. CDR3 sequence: CASIGDGGLMEQYF. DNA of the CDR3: TGTGCCAGCATTGGGGATGGGGGTCTTATGGAGCAGTACTTC.

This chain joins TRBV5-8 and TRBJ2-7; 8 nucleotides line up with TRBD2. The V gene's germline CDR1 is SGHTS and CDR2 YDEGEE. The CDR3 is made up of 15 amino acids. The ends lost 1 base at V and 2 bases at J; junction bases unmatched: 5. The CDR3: CASSLLGSGTYEQYF. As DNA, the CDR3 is TGTGCCAGCAGCTTGCTCGGTAGCGGGACCTACGAGCAGTACTTC.

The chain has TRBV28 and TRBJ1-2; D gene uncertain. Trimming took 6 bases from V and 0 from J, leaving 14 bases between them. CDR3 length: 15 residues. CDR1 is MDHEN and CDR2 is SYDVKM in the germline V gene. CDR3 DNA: TGTGCCAGCAGCCCGAGGGCCGAAGCTAACTATGGCTACACCTTC. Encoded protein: CASSPRAEANYGYTF.

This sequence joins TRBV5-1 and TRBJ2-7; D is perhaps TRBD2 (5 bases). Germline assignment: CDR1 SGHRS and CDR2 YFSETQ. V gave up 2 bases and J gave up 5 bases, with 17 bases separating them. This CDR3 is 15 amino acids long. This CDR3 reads CASSLLDPSRDEQYF. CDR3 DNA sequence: TGCGCCAGCAGCTTACTGGACCCTTCGAGGGACGAGCAGTACTTC.

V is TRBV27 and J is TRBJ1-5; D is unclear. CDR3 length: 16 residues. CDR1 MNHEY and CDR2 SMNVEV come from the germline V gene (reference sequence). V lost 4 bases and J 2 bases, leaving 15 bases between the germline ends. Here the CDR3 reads CASSSLRLRGNQPQHF. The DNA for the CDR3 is TGTGCCAGCAGTTCCCTACGTTTGAGGGGCAATCAGCCCCAGCATTTT.

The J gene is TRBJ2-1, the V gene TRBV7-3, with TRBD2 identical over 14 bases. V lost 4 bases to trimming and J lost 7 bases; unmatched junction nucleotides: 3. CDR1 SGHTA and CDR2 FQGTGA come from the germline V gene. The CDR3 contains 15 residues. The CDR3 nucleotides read TGTGCCAGCAGCTCGGGACTAGCGGGAGCTAATGAGCAGTTCTTC. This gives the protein CASSSGLAGANEQFF.

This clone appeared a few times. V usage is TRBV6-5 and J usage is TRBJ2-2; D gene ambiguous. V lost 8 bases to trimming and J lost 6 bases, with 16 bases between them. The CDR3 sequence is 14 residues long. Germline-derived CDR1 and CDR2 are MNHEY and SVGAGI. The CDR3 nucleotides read TGTGCCAGCCGCACTTTTTTCGGTGCCGGGGAGCTGTTTTTT. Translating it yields CASRTFFGAGELFF.

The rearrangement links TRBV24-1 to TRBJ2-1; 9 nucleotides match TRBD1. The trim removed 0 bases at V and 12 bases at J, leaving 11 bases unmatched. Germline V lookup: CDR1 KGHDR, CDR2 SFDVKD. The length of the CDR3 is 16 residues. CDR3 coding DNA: TGTGCCACCAGTGATTTGCGGGACAGGGTCAGGGAGGGGCAGTTCTTC. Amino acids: CATSDLRDRVREGQFF.

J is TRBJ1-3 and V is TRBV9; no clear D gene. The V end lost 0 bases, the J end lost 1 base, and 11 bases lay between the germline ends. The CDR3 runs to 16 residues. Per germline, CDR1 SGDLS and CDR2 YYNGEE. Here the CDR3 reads CASSVDPRRSGNTIYF. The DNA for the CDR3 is TGTGCCAGCAGCGTAGATCCCAGGAGATCTGGAAACACCATATATTTT.

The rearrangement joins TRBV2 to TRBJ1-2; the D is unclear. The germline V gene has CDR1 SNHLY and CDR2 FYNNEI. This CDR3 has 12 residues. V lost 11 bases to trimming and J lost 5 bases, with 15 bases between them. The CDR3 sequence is CAGLDVKYGYTF. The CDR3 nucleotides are TGTGCCGGATTGGACGTCAAGTATGGCTACACCTTC. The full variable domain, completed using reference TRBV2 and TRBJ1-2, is EPEVTQTPSHQVTQMGQEVILRCVPISNHLYFYWYRQILGQKVEFLVSFYNNEISEKSEIFDDQFSVERPDGSNFTLKIRSTKLEDSAMYFCAGLDVKYGYTFGSGTRLTVV.

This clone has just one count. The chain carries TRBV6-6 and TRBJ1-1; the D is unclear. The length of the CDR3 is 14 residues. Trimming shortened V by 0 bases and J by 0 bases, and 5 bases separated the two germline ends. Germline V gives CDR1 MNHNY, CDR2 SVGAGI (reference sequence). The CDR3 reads CASSYSTVNTEAFF. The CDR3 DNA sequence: TGTGCCAGCAGTTACTCAACGGTGAACACTGAAGCTTTCTTT.

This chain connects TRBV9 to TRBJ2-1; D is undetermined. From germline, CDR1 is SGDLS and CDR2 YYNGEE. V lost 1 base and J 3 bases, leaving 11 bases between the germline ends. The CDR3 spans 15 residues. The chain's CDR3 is CASSVFSSSYNEQFF. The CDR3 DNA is TGTGCCAGCAGCGTATTTTCTTCGAGCTACAATGAGCAGTTCTTC.

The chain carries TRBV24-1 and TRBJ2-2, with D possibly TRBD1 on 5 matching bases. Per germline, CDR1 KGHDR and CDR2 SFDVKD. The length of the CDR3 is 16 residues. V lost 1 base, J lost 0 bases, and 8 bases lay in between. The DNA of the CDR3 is TGTGCCACCAGTGATTTCGGACATACGAACACCGGGGAGCTGTTTTTT. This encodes CATSDFGHTNTGELFF.